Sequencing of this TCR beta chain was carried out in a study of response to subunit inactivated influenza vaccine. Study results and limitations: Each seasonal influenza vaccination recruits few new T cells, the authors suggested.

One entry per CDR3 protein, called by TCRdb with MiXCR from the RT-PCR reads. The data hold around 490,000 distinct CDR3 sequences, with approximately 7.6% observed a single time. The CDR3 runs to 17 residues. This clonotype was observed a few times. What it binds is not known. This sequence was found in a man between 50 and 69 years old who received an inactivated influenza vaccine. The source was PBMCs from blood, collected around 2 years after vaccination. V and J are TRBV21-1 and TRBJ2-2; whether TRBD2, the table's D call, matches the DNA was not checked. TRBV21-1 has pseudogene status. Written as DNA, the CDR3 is TGTGCCAGCAGCAAAGAAGGGGCACGGGAGTGCACCGGGGAGCTGTTTTTT. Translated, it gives CASSKEGARECTGELFF.